This T cell receptor (beta chain) was profiled in a study of T cell repertoires in cytomegalovirus infection. Turning to the study itself: Selection of CMV epitopes for the study included recently identified HLA-C-restricted and well-studied HLA-B-restricted ones. Study-wide results and limits: Clonotypes of TCR beta that were HLA-C-restricted and CMV-specific dominated the ex vivo response.

MiXCR, applied by TCRdb to the reads, yields one record per CDR3 protein. This table holds fewer than 950,000 distinct CDR3 sequences, 30% to 35% found once. This clonotype turned up a few times. Its antigen is undetermined. This TCR came from a human donor in good health (CMV status not recorded). Some clones in this sample may be carry-over from other donors' samples. Sample: cultured CD8+ T cells from PBMCs, taken from culture after CMV antigen stimulation.

The CDR3 bases are TGTGCCAGCAGTAGTAGGGGGGCTAACTATGGCTACACCTTC. It is translated as CASSSRGANYGYTF. The V and J genes are TRBV6-6 and TRBJ1-2, with D perhaps matching TRBD1 (6 bases). V was clipped by 5 bases and J by 0 bases, with 10 bases between them. There are 14 residues in the CDR3. CDR1 MNHNY and CDR2 SVGAGI come from the germline V gene (reference sequence).